The T cell receptor (beta chain) described here comes from a study of control samples from healthy donors and cancer patients. Profiling relied on immunoSEQ multiplex PCR, and the TCRdb table lists in-frame clones only, not all of them. The table lists under 200,000 clones, 91% of them singletons, with over 1.2% in the top ten. Sequences were obtained from blood. The TCR originated in a woman aged 25 to 39 in good health.

CDR3 region: CASSTLQGALYEQYF. CDR3 bases: TGTGCCAGCAGCACACTTCAGGGGGCGCTCTACGAGCAGTACTTC. The chain uses TRBV5-5 and TRBJ2-7, with 8 positions matching TRBD1. V lost 4 bases to trimming and J lost 3 bases; unmatched junction nucleotides: 9. This CDR3 spans 15 amino acids. Per germline, CDR1 SGHKS and CDR2 YYEKEE (reference sequence).